This TCR beta chain originates from a study of blood T cell repertoires in COVID-19. In the study overall: From the United States, Italy and Spain came samples of acute and convalescent COVID-19. In each case, the material was cDNA or gDNA derived from T cells, B-cell-depleted T cells, or PBMCs.

In the study's own analysis: The assay estimated nucleated cells by amplifying reference gene primers. Profiled with immunoSEQ multiplex PCR; TCRdb holds only in-frame clones, not every one. V and J calls and clone size are copied from that table; D and trimming were computed from the DNA. The sample gives hundreds of thousands of clones, 85% of which show up once; 2% to 3% is in the top ten. Which cohort a participant joined came from the clinical history participants gave. The sequence was collected from a woman in her forties or fifties who had recovered from COVID-19. The sample was PBMCs or T cells enriched from blood (not recorded which).

The CDR3: CASSLPTPGGADTQYF. The CDR3 DNA reads as TGTGCCAGCAGCTTACCCACCCCCGGGGGGGCAGATACGCAGTATTTT. The chain has TRBV11-2 and TRBJ2-3, with 8 bases fitting TRBD2. Looked up from germline, CDR1 is SGHAT and CDR2 is FQNNGV. Unmatched junction bases numbered 8, after V lost 2 bases and J lost 4 bases. This CDR3 spans 16 amino acids.